The sequence of this T cell receptor (beta chain) was determined in a study of T cell repertoires in cytomegalovirus infection. Concerning this clonotype itself: The antigen is undetermined.

One entry per CDR3 protein, called by TCRdb with MiXCR from the reads. The repertoire holds roughly 310,000 distinct CDR3 sequences, with almost 30% as singletons. The CDR3 runs to 16 residues. In germline, CDR1 is MNHNY, CDR2 SVGAGI (reference sequence). Trimming cost V 4 bases and J 1 base; bases outside gene matches: 9. The rearrangement uses TRBV6-6 and TRBJ1-1; 7 nucleotides line up with TRBD1. The receptor's source is a human donor in good health (CMV status not recorded). Some clones in this sample may be carry-over from other donors' samples. Sequencing used cultured PBMCs, obtained from culture after CMV antigen stimulation. The CDR3 sequence: CASSSSTGASNTEAFF. The CDR3 DNA reads as TGTGCCAGCAGTTCCAGCACAGGGGCCTCGAACACTGAAGCTTTCTTT.